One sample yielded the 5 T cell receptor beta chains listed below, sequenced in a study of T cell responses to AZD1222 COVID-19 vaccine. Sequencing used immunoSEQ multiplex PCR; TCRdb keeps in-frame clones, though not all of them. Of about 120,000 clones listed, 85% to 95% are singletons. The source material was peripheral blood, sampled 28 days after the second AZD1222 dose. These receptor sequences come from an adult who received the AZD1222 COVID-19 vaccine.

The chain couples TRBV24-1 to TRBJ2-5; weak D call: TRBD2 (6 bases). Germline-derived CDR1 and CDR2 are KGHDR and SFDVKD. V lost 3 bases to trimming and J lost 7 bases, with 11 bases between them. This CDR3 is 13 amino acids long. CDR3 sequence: CATSDPDGGTQYF. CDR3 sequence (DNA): TGTGCCACCAGTGATCCCGACGGGGGGACCCAGTACTTC.

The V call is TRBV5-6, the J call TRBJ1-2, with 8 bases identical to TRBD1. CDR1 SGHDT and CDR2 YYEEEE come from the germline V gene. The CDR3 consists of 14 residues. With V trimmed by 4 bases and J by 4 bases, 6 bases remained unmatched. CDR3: CASSQDRALYGYTF. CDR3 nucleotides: TGTGCCAGCAGCCAGGACAGGGCCCTCTATGGCTACACCTTC.

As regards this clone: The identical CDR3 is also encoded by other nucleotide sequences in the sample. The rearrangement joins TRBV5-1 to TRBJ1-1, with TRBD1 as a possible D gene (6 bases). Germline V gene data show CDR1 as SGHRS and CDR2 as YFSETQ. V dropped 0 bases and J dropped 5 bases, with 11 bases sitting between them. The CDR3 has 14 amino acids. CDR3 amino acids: CASSLAGGYTEAFF. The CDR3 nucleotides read TGCGCCAGCAGCTTGGCGGGGGGCTATACTGAAGCTTTCTTT.

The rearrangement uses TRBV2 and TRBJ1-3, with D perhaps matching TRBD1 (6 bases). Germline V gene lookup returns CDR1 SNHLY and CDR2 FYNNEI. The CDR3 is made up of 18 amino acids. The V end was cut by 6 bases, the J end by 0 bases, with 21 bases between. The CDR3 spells CASSPRGQGLFSGNTIYF. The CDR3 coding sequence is TGTGCCAGCAGCCCCCGGGGGCAGGGCCTTTTCTCTGGAAACACCATATATTTT.

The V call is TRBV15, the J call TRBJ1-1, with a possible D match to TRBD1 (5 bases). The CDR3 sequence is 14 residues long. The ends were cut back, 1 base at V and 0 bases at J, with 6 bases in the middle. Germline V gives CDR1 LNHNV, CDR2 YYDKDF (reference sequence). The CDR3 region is CATSRGGMNTEAFF. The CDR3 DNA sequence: TGTGCCACCAGCAGAGGGGGGATGAACACTGAAGCTTTCTTT.